The 21 T cell receptor beta chains below were found in one sample sequenced in a study of T-cell reconstitution after alpha-beta-depleted transplantation in children. The authors prepared the TCRbeta library with unique molecular identifiers. MiXCR, run by TCRdb on the PCR reads, gives a single entry per CDR3 protein. This table holds 200,000 to 300,000 distinct CDR3 sequences, under 30% found once. The sample was PBMCs, taken before TCRalphabeta/CD19-depleted stem cell transplant. The source is a girl aged 2-9 years with Fanconi anemia, due to receive a stem cell transplant.

The table lists this clonotype with a few counts. The chain is built from TRBV7-9 and TRBJ2-7, with D possibly being TRBD1 (5 bases). The ends were cut back, 3 bases at V and 4 bases at J, with 16 bases in the middle. Germline V lookup: CDR1 SEHNR, CDR2 FQNEAQ (reference sequence). CDR3 length: 15 residues. The CDR3 here is CASSLGPAIFYEQYF. The CDR3 region has the DNA TGTGCCAGCAGCTTGGGGCCGGCTATATTTTACGAGCAGTACTTC.

The chain carries TRBV7-3 and TRBJ2-7; 9 bases match TRBD1. CDR1 and CDR2 from the germline V gene are SGHTA and FQGTGA. This CDR3 contains 14 residues. Losses at the gene ends were 5 bases for V and 4 bases for J; bases not matched to a gene: 6. The CDR3 coding sequence is TGTGCCAGCAGCACAGCCGGGACAGGGTACGAGCAGTACTTC. Protein: CASSTAGTGYEQYF.

V gene TRBV12-3 or TRBV12-4 combines with J gene TRBJ1-1; weak D call: TRBD1 (5 bases). The V gene lost 4 bases and the J gene lost 6 bases, with 15 bases spanning the gap. This CDR3 has 14 amino acids. Written as DNA, the CDR3 is TGTGCCAGCAGTTCAGGTCCCGGACACCCTGAAGCTTTCTTT. Protein sequence: CASSSGPGHPEAFF.

The sample holds many counts of this clonotype. The CDR3: CASRSDPAANEQFF. The CDR3 nucleotides read TGTGCCAGCAGGTCAGACCCAGCGGCTAATGAGCAGTTCTTC. This chain joins TRBV7-2 and TRBJ2-1; possibly TRBD2 for D (5 bases). Germline assignment: CDR1 SGHTA and CDR2 FQGNSA. The CDR3 is made up of 14 amino acids. V gave up 6 bases and J gave up 7 bases, with 16 bases separating them.

The table lists this clonotype with many counts. This chain joins TRBV12-3 or TRBV12-4 and TRBJ2-7, with D perhaps matching TRBD1 or TRBD2 (5 bases each). There are 12 residues in the CDR3. Trimming pared 6 bases from V and 6 bases from J, leaving 12 bases between. The CDR3 here is CASSLWGSEQYF. CDR3 nucleotide sequence: TGTGCCAGCAGCTTATGGGGGAGCGAGCAGTACTTC.

This clonotype was found many times. This chain joins TRBV9 and TRBJ1-1; a weak D match, TRBD1 (6 bases). Trimming removed 3 bases from V and 7 bases from J, with 13 bases in between. Germline V lookup: CDR1 SGDLS, CDR2 YYNGEE. The CDR3 covers 13 residues. CDR3 sequence: CASSETGSVEAFF. CDR3 nucleotides: TGTGCCAGCAGCGAAACAGGGTCAGTTGAAGCTTTCTTT.

This clonotype was observed at least ten times. The V and J genes are TRBV29-1 and TRBJ2-7; D may be TRBD1 or TRBD2 (5 bases each). The CDR3 runs to 12 residues. Germline CDR1 and CDR2: SQVTM and ANQGSEA. The germline V and J ends were trimmed by 4 bases and 6 bases, with 13 bases remaining between them. As DNA, the CDR3 is TGCAGCGTTGCGCAGGGAGAGGGCGAGCAGTACTTC. This codes for CSVAQGEGEQYF.

The rearrangement joins TRBV20-1 to TRBJ2-3; no clear D. The CDR3 is 15 residues long. V was shortened by 2 bases and J by 2 bases, with 14 bases between the two germline ends. Germline V lookup: CDR1 DFQATT, CDR2 SNEGSKA (reference sequence). CDR3 sequence: CSARIPQEDTDTQYF. The CDR3 region has the DNA TGCAGTGCTAGAATCCCACAAGAGGACACAGATACGCAGTATTTT.

The table lists this clonotype with a few counts. This chain links TRBV28 with TRBJ2-3; D perhaps matches TRBD2 (5 bases). The germline CDR1 and CDR2 sequences are MDHEN and SYDVKM. V dropped 2 bases and J dropped 2 bases, with 14 bases sitting between them. The CDR3 is 16 amino acids. The DNA of the CDR3 is TGTGCCAGCAGTTTAGGGGTGGCGGACTTCACAGATACGCAGTATTTT. Translation: CASSLGVADFTDTQYF.

In this sample, this clonotype turned up a few times. V gene TRBV7-9 combines with J gene TRBJ2-3; unclear D gene. Trimming left V 5 bases short and J 2 bases short, with 11 bases between. CDR1 is SEHNR and CDR2 is FQNEAQ in the germline V gene (reference sequence). The CDR3 runs to 14 residues. CDR3 sequence: CASSDRWDTDTQYF. CDR3 nucleotide sequence: TGTGCCAGCAGCGACCGGTGGGACACAGATACGCAGTATTTT.

The gene calls are TRBV29-1 and TRBJ1-2, with D perhaps TRBD1 (5 bases). This CDR3 is 11 amino acids long. V was cut by 6 bases and J by 4 bases, with 9 bases left in between. Germline values: CDR1 SQVTM, CDR2 ANQGSEA. The CDR3 region has the DNA TGCAGCGTCGGGACCCCCTATGGCTACACCTTC. Its protein product is CSVGTPYGYTF. The whole variable domain, remainder taken from reference TRBV29-1 and TRBJ1-2, is SAVISQKPSRDICQRGTSLTIQCQVDSQVTMMFWYRQQPGQSLTLIATANQGSEATYESGFVIDKFPISRPNLTFSTLTVSNMSPEDSSIYLCSVGTPYGYTFGSGTRLTVV.

In its sample, this clonotype was seen many times. Here the CDR3 DNA reads TGCAGCGTTTGCACACTCCACGGGACAGATACGCAGTATTTT. Translated: CSVCTLHGTDTQYF. The chain links TRBV29-1 to TRBJ2-3, with D unresolved. The CDR3 runs 14 residues. From germline, CDR1 is SQVTM and CDR2 ANQGSEA. V shed 5 bases and J shed 3 bases, with 15 bases lying between them.

This clonotype has a count of ten or more. The chain is built from TRBV28 and TRBJ2-2; a weak D match, TRBD1 (5 bases). There are 15 residues in the CDR3. Germline-derived CDR1 and CDR2 are MDHEN and SYDVKM. Between the trimmed V and J ends, which lost 3 bases and 4 bases, there was a span of 12 bases. CDR3 loop: CASSLWAQATGELFF. In DNA, the CDR3 is TGTGCCAGCAGTTTGTGGGCACAGGCCACCGGGGAGCTGTTTTTT.

At least ten counts were recorded for this clonotype. This chain joins TRBV29-1 and TRBJ2-7; 13 bases match TRBD2. The J segment lost 3 bases and the V segment lost 6 bases, leaving 5 bases of the junction unmatched. The CDR3 is 14 amino acids. CDR1 is SQVTM, CDR2 ANQGSEA, per germline. The CDR3 reads CSVTGLAGFYEQYF. The CDR3 coding sequence is TGCAGCGTGACGGGACTAGCGGGATTCTACGAGCAGTACTTC.

J is TRBJ2-7 and V is TRBV12-3 or TRBV12-4, with D possibly being TRBD2 (5 bases). V lost 3 bases, J lost 9 bases, and 9 bases lay in between. The CDR3 extends over 11 amino acids. This chain's CDR3 is CASSLSGWQYF. CDR3 DNA sequence: TGTGCCAGCAGTTTGTCGGGGTGGCAGTACTTC.

This clonotype was detected many times. CDR3 sequence reads: CSASPRLYDEQFF. The CDR3 nucleotides read TGCAGTGCTAGCCCCAGACTTTACGATGAGCAGTTCTTC. The chain has TRBV20-1 and TRBJ2-1; D gene ambiguous. This CDR3 has 13 residues. Germline V lookup: CDR1 DFQATT, CDR2 SNEGSKA (reference sequence). V lost 3 bases and J 8 bases, leaving 14 bases between the germline ends.

This clonotype was found a few times. CDR3 protein: CSARRLAPTSTDTQYF. The DNA for the CDR3 is TGCAGTGCTAGAAGGTTAGCACCCACTAGCACAGATACGCAGTATTTT. The V call is TRBV20-1, the J call TRBJ2-3, with unresolved D. V gave up 2 bases and J gave up 0 bases, with 15 bases separating them. The germline gives CDR1 DFQATT, CDR2 SNEGSKA (reference sequence). CDR3 length: 16 amino acids.

The chain combines TRBV15 with TRBJ2-3, with D perhaps TRBD2 (6 bases). Deletions cut 0 bases from V and 3 bases from J, with 10 bases between. The CDR3 has 15 residues. Germline-derived CDR1 and CDR2 are LNHNV and YYDKDF (reference sequence). The CDR3 sequence is CATSRDVLATDTQYF. The CDR3 bases are TGTGCCACCAGCAGAGATGTACTAGCAACAGATACGCAGTATTTT. Filled out from reference TRBV15 and TRBJ2-3, the complete variable domain reads DAMVIQNPRYQVTQFGKPVTLSCSQTLNHNVMYWYQQKSSQAPKLLFHYYDKDFNNEADTPDNFQSRRPNTSFCFLDIRSPGLGDTAMYLCATSRDVLATDTQYFGPGTRLTVL.

The chain employs TRBV29-1 and TRBJ1-2; possible D gene TRBD1, 6 bases. With 6 bases removed from V and 4 bases from J, the gap between germline ends came to 15 bases. CDR1 and CDR2 (germline): SQVTM, ANQGSEA. The CDR3 length is 13 residues. CDR3 region: CSVNTGRGYGYTF. CDR3 coding DNA: TGCAGCGTAAATACAGGGCGCGGCTATGGCTACACCTTC.

There are many counts of this clonotype. This chain connects TRBV12-3 or TRBV12-4 to TRBJ2-7, with TRBD1 identical over 9 bases. With 5 bases clipped from V and 4 bases from J, the junction kept 3 bases outside the gene matches. The CDR3 is 13 residues long. CDR3 sequence: CASSGTGLYEQYF. The CDR3 DNA follows: TGTGCCAGCAGTGGGACAGGGCTTTACGAGCAGTACTTC.

The J gene is TRBJ2-5, the V gene TRBV6-1; TRBD2 agrees at 7 bases. V dropped 5 bases and J dropped 7; count of bases not matched to a gene: 7. Germline V gene sequence: CDR1 MNHNS, CDR2 SASEGT. This CDR3 comprises 13 residues. DNA for the CDR3: TGTGCCAGCAGTCCCGGGACTATGGGGACCCAGTACTTC. Encoded protein: CASSPGTMGTQYF.